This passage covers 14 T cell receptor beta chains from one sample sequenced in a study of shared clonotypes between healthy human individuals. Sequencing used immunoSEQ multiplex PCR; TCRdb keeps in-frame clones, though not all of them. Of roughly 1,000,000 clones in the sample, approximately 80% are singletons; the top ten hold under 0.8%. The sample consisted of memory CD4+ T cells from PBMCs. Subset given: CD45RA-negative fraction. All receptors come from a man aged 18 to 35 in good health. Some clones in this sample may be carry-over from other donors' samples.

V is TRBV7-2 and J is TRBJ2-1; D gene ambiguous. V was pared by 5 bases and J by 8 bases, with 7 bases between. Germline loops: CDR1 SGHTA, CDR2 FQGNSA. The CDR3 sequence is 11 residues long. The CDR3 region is CASSRRDEQFF. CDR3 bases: TGTGCCAGCAGCCGCCGGGATGAGCAGTTCTTC.

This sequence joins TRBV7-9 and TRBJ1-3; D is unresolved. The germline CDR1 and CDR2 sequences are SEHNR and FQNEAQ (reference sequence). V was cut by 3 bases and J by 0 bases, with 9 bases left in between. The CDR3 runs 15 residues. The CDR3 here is CASSFEHSSGNTIYF. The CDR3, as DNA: TGTGCCAGCAGCTTTGAACACAGCTCTGGAAACACCATATATTTT. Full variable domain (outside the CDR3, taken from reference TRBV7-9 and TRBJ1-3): DTGVSQNPRHKITKRGQNVTFRCDPISEHNRLYWYRQTLGQGPEFLTYFQNEAQLEKSRLLSDRFSAERPKGSFSTLEIQRTEQGDSAMYLCASSFEHSSGNTIYFGEGSWLTVV.

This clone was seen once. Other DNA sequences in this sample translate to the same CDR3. CDR3 DNA sequence: TGTGCCTGGAGCCACAGGGGTGGTAATGAAAAACTGTTTTTT. Translation gives CAWSHRGGNEKLFF. The rearrangement joins TRBV30 to TRBJ1-4, with 7 bases matching TRBD1. Germline V lookup: CDR1 GTSNPN, CDR2 SVGIG (reference sequence). Trimming removed 3 bases from V and 4 bases from J; junction bases left unmatched: 5. There are 14 residues in the CDR3.

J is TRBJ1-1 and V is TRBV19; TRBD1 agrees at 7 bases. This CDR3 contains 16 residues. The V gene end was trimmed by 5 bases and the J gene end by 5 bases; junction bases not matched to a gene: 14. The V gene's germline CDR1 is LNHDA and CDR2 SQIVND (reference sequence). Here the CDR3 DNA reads TGTGCCAGTAGTGCCCATGGGGCCAGGGGGAGGACTGAAGCTTTCTTT. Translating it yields CASSAHGARGRTEAFF. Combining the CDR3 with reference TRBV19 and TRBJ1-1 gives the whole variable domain DGGITQSPKYLFRKEGQNVTLSCEQNLNHDAMYWYRQDPGQGLRLIYYSQIVNDFQKGDIAEGYSVSREKKESFPLTVTSAQKNPTAFYLCASSAHGARGRTEAFFGQGTRLTVV.

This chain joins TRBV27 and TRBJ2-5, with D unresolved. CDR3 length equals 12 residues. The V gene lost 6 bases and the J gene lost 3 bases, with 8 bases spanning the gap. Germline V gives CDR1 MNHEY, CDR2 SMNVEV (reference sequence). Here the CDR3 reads CASRGKEETQYF. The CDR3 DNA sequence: TGTGCCAGCAGGGGGAAGGAAGAGACCCAGTACTTC.

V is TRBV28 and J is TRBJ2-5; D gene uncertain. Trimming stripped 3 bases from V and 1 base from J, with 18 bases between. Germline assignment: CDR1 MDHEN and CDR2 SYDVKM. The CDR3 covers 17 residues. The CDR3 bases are TGTGCCAGCAGTTTTGGTTCGGTCAGCGCTTCCCAAGAGACCCAGTACTTC. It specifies CASSFGSVSASQETQYF.

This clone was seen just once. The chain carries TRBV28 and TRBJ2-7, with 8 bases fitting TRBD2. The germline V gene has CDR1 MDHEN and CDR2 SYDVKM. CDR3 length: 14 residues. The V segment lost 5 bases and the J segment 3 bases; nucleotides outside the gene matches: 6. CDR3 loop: CASSRGGPRYEQYF. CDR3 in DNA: TGTGCCAGCAGTCGGGGGGGGCCCCGCTACGAGCAGTACTTC.

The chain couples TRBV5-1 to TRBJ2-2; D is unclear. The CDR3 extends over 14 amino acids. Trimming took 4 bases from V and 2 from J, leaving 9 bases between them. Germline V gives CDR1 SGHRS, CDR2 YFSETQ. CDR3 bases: TGCGCCAGCAGCCCGGGCCTTAACACCGGGGAGCTGTTTTTT. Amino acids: CASSPGLNTGELFF.

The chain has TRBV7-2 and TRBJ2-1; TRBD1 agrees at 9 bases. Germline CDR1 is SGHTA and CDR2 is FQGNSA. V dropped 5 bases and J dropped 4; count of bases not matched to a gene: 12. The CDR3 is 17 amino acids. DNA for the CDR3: TGTGCCAGCAGCCCTCCCCCTGCAGGACAGGGGTACAATGAGCAGTTCTTC. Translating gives CASSPPPAGQGYNEQFF.

CDR3 nucleotide sequence: TGTGCCAGCAGCTTCTGGGGCCCTGGGAATGAAAAACTGTTTTTT. It codes for CASSFWGPGNEKLFF. The chain is built from TRBV5-4 and TRBJ1-4; tentatively, D is TRBD1 (5 bases). This CDR3 contains 15 residues. Germline V gives CDR1 SGHNT, CDR2 YYREEE (reference sequence). Between the trimmed V and J ends, which lost 2 bases and 5 bases, there was a span of 13 bases.

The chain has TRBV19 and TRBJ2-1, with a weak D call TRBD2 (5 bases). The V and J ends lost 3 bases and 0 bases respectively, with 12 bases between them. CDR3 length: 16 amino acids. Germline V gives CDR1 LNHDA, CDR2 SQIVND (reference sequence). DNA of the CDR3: TGTGCCAGTAGTATCCCCGGCGGGCGCTCCTACAATGAGCAGTTCTTC. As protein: CASSIPGGRSYNEQFF.

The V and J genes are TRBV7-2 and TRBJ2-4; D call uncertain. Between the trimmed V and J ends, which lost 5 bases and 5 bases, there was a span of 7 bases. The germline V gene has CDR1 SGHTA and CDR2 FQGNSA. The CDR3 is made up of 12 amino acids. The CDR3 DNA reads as TGTGCCAGCAGCGGCCCTGAAAACATTCAGTACTTC. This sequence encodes CASSGPENIQYF.

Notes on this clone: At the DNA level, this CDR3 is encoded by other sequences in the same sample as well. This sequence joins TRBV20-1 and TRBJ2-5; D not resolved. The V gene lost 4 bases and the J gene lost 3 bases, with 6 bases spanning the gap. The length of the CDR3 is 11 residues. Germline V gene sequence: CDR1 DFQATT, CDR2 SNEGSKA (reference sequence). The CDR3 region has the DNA TGCAGTGCTACTGGGGAAGAGACCCAGTACTTC. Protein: CSATGEETQYF.

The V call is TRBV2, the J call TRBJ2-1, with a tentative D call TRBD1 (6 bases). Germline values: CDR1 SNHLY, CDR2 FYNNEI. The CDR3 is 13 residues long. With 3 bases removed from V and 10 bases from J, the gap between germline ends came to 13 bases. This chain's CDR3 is CASSDSLDSEQFF. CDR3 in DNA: TGTGCCAGCAGTGACTCCCTGGACAGCGAGCAGTTCTTC. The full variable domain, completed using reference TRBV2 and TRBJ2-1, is EPEVTQTPSHQVTQMGQEVILRCVPISNHLYFYWYRQILGQKVEFLVSFYNNEISEKSEIFDDQFSVERPDGSNFTLKIRSTKLEDSAMYFCASSDSLDSEQFFGPGTRLTVL.